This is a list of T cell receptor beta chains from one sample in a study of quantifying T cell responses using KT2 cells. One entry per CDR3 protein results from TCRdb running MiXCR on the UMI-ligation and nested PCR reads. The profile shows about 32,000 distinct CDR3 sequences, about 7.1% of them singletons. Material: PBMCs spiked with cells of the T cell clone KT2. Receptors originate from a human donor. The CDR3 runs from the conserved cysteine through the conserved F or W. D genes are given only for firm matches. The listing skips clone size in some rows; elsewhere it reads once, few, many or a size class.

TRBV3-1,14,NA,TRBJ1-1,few,CASSRSRRTTEAFF,TGTGCCAGCAGCCGCTCAAGACGGACCACTGAAGCTTTCTTT
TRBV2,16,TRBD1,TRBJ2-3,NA,CASSENSGGTADTQYF,TGTGCCAGCAGTGAGAACTCAGGGGGCACGGCAGATACGCAGTATTTT
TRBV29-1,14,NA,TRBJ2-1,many,CSVEGLRGGDEQFF,TGCAGCGTTGAAGGACTCCGAGGGGGGGATGAGCAGTTCTTC
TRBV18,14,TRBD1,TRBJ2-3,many,CASSPTGATDTQYF,TGTGCCAGCTCACCAACAGGGGCCACAGATACGCAGTATTTT
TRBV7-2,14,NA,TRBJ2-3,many,CASNQGEDTDTQYF,TGTGCCAGCAATCAAGGGGAAGACACAGATACGCAGTATTTT
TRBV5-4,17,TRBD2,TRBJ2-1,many,CASSSPASGATLGEQFF,TGTGCCAGCAGCTCACCGGCTAGCGGGGCGACCTTAGGTGAGCAGTTCTTC
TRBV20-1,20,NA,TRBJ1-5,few,CSARLRILRGIDINDQPQHF,TGCAGTGCGAGACTTAGAATACTCAGGGGAATTGATATTAACGATCAGCCCCAGCATTTT
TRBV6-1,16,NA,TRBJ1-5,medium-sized,CASTGFFFEGNQPQHF,TGTGCCAGCACAGGGTTTTTTTTCGAGGGCAATCAGCCCCAGCATTTT
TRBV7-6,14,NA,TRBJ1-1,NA,CASSLGDGNTEAFF,TGTGCCAGCAGCTTAGGCGACGGGAACACTGAAGCTTTCTTT
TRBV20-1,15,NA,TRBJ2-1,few,CSARDPRRVRNEQFF,TGCAGTGCTAGGGACCCCCGCAGGGTCAGGAATGAGCAGTTCTTC
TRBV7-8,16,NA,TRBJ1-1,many,CASSPRWVRGDTEAFF,TGTGCCAGCAGCCCCCGCTGGGTTCGAGGGGACACTGAAGCTTTCTTT
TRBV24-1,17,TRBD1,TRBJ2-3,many,CATSETGTGVNTDTQYF,TGTGCCACCAGTGAAACCGGGACAGGGGTAAACACAGATACGCAGTATTTT
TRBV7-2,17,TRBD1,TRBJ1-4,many,CASSLTSRTGWGEKLFF,TGTGCCAGCAGCTTAACTAGCCGGACAGGGTGGGGGGAAAAACTGTTTTTT
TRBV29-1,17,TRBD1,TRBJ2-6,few,CSVSDRVESSGANVLTF,TGCAGCGTTTCGGACAGGGTGGAATCCTCTGGGGCCAACGTCCTGACTTTC
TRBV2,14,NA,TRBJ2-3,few,CASTQDTSTDTQYF,TGTGCCAGCACCCAGGATACTAGCACAGATACGCAGTATTTT
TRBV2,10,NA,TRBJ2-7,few,CASTSYEQYF,TGTGCCAGCACCTCCTACGAGCAGTACTTC
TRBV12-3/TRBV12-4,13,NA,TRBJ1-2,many,CASSLPGGYGYTF,TGTGCCAGCAGCCTCCCCGGAGGCTATGGCTACACCTTC
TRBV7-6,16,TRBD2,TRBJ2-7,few,CASSLGAGGRDGEQYF,TGTGCCAGCAGCTTAGGCGCGGGAGGCAGGGATGGAGAGCAGTACTTC
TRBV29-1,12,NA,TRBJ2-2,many,CSVPGLIGELFF,TGCAGCGTCCCCGGGCTGATCGGGGAGCTGTTTTTT
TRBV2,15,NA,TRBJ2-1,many,CASSDVLVVHNEQFF,TGTGCCAGCAGTGACGTCCTGGTGGTCCACAATGAGCAGTTCTTC
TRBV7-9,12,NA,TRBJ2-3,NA,CASSVIGDTQYF,TGTGCCAGCAGCGTTATAGGAGATACGCAGTATTTT
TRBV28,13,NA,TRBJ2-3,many,CASIGGQTDTQYF,TGTGCCAGCATTGGTGGTCAAACAGATACGCAGTATTTT
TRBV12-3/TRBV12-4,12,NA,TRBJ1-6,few,CASNPPEVPLHF,TGTGCCAGCAATCCCCCCGAGGTACCCCTCCACTTT
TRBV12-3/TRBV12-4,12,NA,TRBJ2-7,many,CASSGLSYEQYF,TGTGCCAGCAGTGGTCTTTCCTACGAGCAGTACTTC
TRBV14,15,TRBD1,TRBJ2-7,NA,CASSPRAQGAREQYF,TGTGCCAGCAGCCCTCGAGCCCAGGGGGCGAGGGAGCAGTACTTC
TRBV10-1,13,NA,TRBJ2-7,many,CASSVGPTYEQYF,TGCGCCAGCAGTGTGGGACCTACCTACGAGCAGTACTTC
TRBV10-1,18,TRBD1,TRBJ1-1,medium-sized,CASSGTGEWGRPDTEAFF,TGCGCCAGCAGTGGGACAGGGGAGTGGGGCCGGCCCGACACTGAAGCTTTCTTT
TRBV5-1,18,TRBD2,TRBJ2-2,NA,CASNPAVLSGSFGGELFF,TGCGCCAGCAACCCCGCCGTCCTTAGCGGGAGTTTCGGCGGGGAGCTGTTTTTT
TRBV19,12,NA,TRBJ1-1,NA,CASKDRDTEAFF,TGTGCCAGTAAGGACCGAGACACTGAAGCTTTCTTT
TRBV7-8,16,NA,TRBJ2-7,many,CASSSDRPLSSYEQYF,TGTGCCAGCAGCTCAGACAGACCATTAAGCTCCTACGAGCAGTACTTC
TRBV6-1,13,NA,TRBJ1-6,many,CASSEVRFSPLHF,TGTGCCAGCAGTGAAGTTCGGTTTTCACCCCTCCACTTT
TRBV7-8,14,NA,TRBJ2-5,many,CASSLEPGVETQYF,TGTGCCAGCAGCTTAGAACCGGGAGTGGAGACCCAGTACTTC
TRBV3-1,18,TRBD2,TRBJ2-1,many,CASSPRGRGAGSYNEQFF,TGTGCCAGCAGCCCCCGAGGGCGGGGGGCGGGGTCCTACAATGAGCAGTTCTTC
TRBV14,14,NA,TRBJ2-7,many,CASSQETGHDEQYF,TGTGCCAGCAGCCAAGAGACTGGACATGACGAGCAGTACTTC
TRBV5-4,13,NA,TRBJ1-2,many,CASSSSDGYGYTF,TGTGCCAGCAGCTCCTCGGATGGGTATGGCTACACCTTC
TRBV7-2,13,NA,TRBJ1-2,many,CASSPGRRHGYTF,TGTGCCAGCAGCCCAGGACGGCGGCATGGCTACACCTTC
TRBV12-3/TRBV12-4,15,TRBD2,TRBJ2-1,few,CASSLRTSGSDEQFF,TGTGCCAGCAGTTTACGGACTAGCGGGAGCGATGAGCAGTTCTTC
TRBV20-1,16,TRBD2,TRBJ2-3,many,CSARDPSGGATDTQYF,TGCAGTGCTAGAGATCCTAGCGGGGGGGCTACAGATACGCAGTATTTT
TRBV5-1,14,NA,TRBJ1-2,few,CASRDTGANYGYTF,TGCGCCAGCAGGGACACCGGAGCTAACTATGGCTACACCTTC
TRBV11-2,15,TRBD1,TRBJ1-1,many,CASSPTAGGNTEAFF,TGTGCCAGCAGCCCTACGGCAGGGGGCAACACTGAAGCTTTCTTT
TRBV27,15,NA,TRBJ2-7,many,CASSLSYYYGYEQYF,TGTGCCAGCAGTTTATCCTACTATTATGGCTACGAGCAGTACTTC
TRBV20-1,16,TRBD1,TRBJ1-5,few,CSARGPGGVRNQPQHF,TGCAGTGCTAGAGGTCCAGGGGGCGTTCGGAATCAGCCCCAGCATTTT
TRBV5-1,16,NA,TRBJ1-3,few,CASSLVPGPSGNTIYF,TGCGCCAGCAGCTTGGTTCCGGGCCCCTCTGGAAACACCATATATTTT
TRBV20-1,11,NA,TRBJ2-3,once,CSARLPPTQYF,TGCAGTGCTAGACTGCCGCCTACGCAGTATTTT
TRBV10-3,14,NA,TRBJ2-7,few,CAIRRDGGPYEQYF,TGTGCCATCAGGAGGGACGGAGGGCCCTACGAGCAGTACTTC
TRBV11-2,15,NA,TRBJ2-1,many,CASSLSGGMYNEQFF,TGTGCCAGCAGCTTAAGCGGCGGCATGTACAATGAGCAGTTCTTC
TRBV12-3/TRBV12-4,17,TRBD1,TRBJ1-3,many,CASSFVPGTGSGNTIYF,TGTGCCAGCAGTTTTGTCCCTGGGACAGGGTCTGGAAACACCATATATTTT
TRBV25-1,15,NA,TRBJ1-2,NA,CASSDSARFNYGYTF,TGTGCCAGCAGTGATTCCGCCAGGTTTAACTATGGCTACACCTTC
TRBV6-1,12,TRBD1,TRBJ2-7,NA,CASRGQSYEQYF,TGTGCCAGCAGGGGACAGTCCTACGAGCAGTACTTC
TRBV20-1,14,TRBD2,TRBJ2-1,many,CSGRAGTSSVEQFF,TGCAGTGGCCGCGCCGGGACTAGCTCTGTTGAGCAGTTCTTC
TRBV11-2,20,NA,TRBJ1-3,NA,CASSLVKQGLTLSSGNTIYF,TGTGCCAGCAGCTTAGTCAAGCAGGGTTTGACCTTAAGCTCTGGAAACACCATATATTTT
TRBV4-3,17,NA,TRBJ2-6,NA,CASSQDPGTSGANVLTF,TGCGCCAGCAGCCAAGATCCCGGGACTTCTGGGGCCAACGTCCTGACTTTC
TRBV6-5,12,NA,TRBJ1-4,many,CASSGGGEKLFF,TGTGCCAGCAGTGGGGGAGGGGAAAAACTGTTTTTT
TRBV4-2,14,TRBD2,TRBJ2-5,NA,CASSQFRGSETQYF,TGTGCCAGCAGCCAATTCCGCGGGAGTGAGACCCAGTACTTC
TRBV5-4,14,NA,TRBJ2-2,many,CASSLNANTGELFF,TGTGCCAGCAGTTTGAACGCGAACACCGGGGAGCTGTTTTTT
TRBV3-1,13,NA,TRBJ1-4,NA,CASSQDSRAKLFF,TGTGCCAGCAGCCAAGATTCCCGGGCTAAACTGTTTTTT
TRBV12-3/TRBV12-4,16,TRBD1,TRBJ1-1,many,CASSTYRGLEDTEAFF,TGTGCCAGCAGTACCTACAGGGGGCTAGAAGACACTGAAGCTTTCTTT